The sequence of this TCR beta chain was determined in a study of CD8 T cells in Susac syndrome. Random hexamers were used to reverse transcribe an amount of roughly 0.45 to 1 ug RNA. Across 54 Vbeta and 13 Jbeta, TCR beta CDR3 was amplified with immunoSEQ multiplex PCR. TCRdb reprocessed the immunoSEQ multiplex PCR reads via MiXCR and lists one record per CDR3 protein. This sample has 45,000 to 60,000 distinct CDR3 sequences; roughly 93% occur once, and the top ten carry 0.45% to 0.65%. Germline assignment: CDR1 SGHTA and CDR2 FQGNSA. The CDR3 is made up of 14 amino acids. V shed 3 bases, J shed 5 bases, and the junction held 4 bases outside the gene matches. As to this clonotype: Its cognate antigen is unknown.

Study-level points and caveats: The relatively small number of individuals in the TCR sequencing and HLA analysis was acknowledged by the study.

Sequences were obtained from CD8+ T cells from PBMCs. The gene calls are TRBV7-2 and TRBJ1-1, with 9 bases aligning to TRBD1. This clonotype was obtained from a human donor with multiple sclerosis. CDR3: CASSLGQGETEAFF. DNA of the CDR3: TGTGCCAGCAGCTTGGGACAGGGTGAGACTGAAGCTTTCTTT.